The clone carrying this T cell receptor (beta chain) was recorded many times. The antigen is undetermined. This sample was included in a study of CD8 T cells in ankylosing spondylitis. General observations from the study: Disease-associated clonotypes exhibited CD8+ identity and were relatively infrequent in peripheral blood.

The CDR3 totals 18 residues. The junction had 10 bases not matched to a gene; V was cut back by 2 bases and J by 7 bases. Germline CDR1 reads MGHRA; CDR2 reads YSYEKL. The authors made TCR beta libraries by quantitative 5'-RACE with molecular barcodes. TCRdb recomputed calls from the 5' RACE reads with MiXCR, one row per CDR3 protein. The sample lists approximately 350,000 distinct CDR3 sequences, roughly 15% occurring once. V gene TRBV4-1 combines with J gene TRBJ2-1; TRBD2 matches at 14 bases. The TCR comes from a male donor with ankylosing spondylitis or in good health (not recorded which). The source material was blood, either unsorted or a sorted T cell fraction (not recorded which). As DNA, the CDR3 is TGCGCCAGCAGCCAACCCCCGGGACTAGCGGGAGCGGTTAATGAGCAGTTCTTC. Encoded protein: CASSQPPGLAGAVNEQFF.